Below are 29 T cell receptor beta chains sequenced from a single sample in a study of blood T cell repertoires in COVID-19. The method was immunoSEQ multiplex PCR; TCRdb's version includes in-frame clones alone and lacks a portion of them. The data hold about 83,000 clones, with roughly 80% observed a single time. Input material: peripheral blood. These receptors originate from a woman at least 80 years old with acute or convalescent COVID-19.

A single count supports this clone. The CDR3 is CASIRTRDRGSGSNQPQHF. The CDR3 DNA is TGTGCCAGCATTAGAACTCGGGACAGGGGTTCGGGGAGCAATCAGCCCCAGCATTTT. The chain has TRBV28 and TRBJ1-5, with TRBD1 matching 10 bases. J gave up 1 base and V 7 bases, and 16 bases lay outside the gene matches. The CDR3 sequence is 19 residues long. The germline V gene encodes CDR1 MDHEN and CDR2 SYDVKM. Based on the CDR3 plus reference TRBV28 and TRBJ1-5, the full variable domain is DVKVTQSSRYLVKRTGEKVFLECVQDMDHENMFWYRQDPGLGLRLIYFSYDVKMKEKGDIPEGYSVSREKKERFSLILESASTNQTSMYLCASIRTRDRGSGSNQPQHFGDGTRLSIL.

This clone has a handful of counts. The chain recombines TRBV3-1 (or the pseudogene TRBV3-2) with TRBJ1-5; D remains unclear. The ends were cut back, 5 bases at V and 7 bases at J, with 9 bases in the middle. Germline V gene sequence: CDR1 LGHDT, CDR2 YNNKEL (reference sequence). The CDR3 spans 12 residues. CDR3 protein: CASSSLRQPQHF. CDR3 DNA sequence: TGTGCCAGCAGCAGCCTACGGCAGCCCCAGCATTTT.

This clone was seen only a few times. The chain employs TRBV6-2 or TRBV6-3 and TRBJ2-7; D call uncertain. Trimming stripped 2 bases from V and 2 bases from J, with 7 bases between. This CDR3 comprises 13 residues. Germline V CDR1 and CDR2: MNHEY, SVGEGT. The CDR3 here is CASSYHTTYEQYF. In DNA form, the CDR3 reads TGTGCCAGCAGTTACCACACCACCTACGAGCAGTACTTC.

V gene TRBV5-1 combines with J gene TRBJ1-4; the D is unclear. CDR1 and CDR2 (germline): SGHRS, YFSETQ. Trimming pared 0 bases from V and 1 base from J, leaving 10 bases between. The CDR3 covers 16 residues. CDR3 sequence: CASSLAPSGTNEKLFF. Here the CDR3 DNA reads TGCGCCAGCAGCTTGGCCCCTTCGGGAACTAATGAAAAACTGTTTTTT.

The chain recombines TRBV6-5 with TRBJ1-1, with TRBD1 as a possible D gene (5 bases). This CDR3 is built from 15 residues. The germline gives CDR1 MNHEY, CDR2 SVGAGI. Trimming cost V 6 bases and J 0 bases, with 14 bases left between them. The CDR3 region is CASRFDSSLNTEAFF. The DNA for the CDR3 is TGTGCCAGCAGATTCGACAGCTCCCTGAACACTGAAGCTTTCTTT.

This chain uses TRBV19 with TRBJ2-2, with TRBD1 matching over 9 bases. Germline CDR1 reads LNHDA; CDR2 reads SQIVND (reference sequence). CDR3 length: 16 residues. V shed 5 bases, J shed 1 base, and the junction held 5 bases outside the gene matches. The CDR3 DNA sequence: TGTGCCAGTAGTGTTGGGACAGGGAAGAACACCGGGGAGCTGTTTTTT. Amino acids: CASSVGTGKNTGELFF.

The chain links TRBV7-2 to TRBJ1-1, with D possibly being TRBD1 (5 bases). Per the germline V gene, CDR1 is SGHTA and CDR2 is FQGNSA. This CDR3 region has 12 residues. V lost 1 base to trimming and J lost 11 bases, with 11 bases between them. In DNA form, the CDR3 reads TGTGCCAGCAGCTTAGACAGGCGGGGGGCTTTCTTT. Translated, it gives CASSLDRRGAFF.

The genes are TRBV3-1 (or the pseudogene TRBV3-2) and TRBJ1-5, with TRBD1 as a possible D gene (6 bases). The V and J ends lost 5 bases and 1 base respectively, with 12 bases between them. The CDR3 extends over 15 amino acids. Germline assignment: CDR1 LGHDT and CDR2 YNNKEL (reference sequence). In DNA form, the CDR3 reads TGTGCCAGCAGCGAGGGAGGGGGGAGCAATCAGCCCCAGCATTTT. Translating it yields CASSEGGGSNQPQHF.

This chain joins TRBV15 and TRBJ1-6; 9 positions match TRBD1. Germline-derived CDR1 and CDR2 are LNHNV and YYDKDF (reference sequence). The CDR3 spans 13 residues. V lost 7 bases, J lost 10 bases, and 5 bases stayed unmatched. The CDR3 is CATKRTGESPLHF. The CDR3 bases are TGTGCCACCAAACGGACAGGGGAGTCACCCCTCCACTTT.

The chain uses TRBV24-1 and TRBJ2-7; no clear D. This CDR3 has 13 residues. Trimming removed 3 bases at V and 3 bases at J, with 8 bases between. Germline-derived CDR1 and CDR2 are KGHDR and SFDVKD. The CDR3 nucleotides are TGTGCCACCAGTGATCCCCCCAACTACGAGCAGTACTTC. Its translation is CATSDPPNYEQYF.

The rearrangement links TRBV3-1 (or the pseudogene TRBV3-2) to TRBJ2-1; D gene uncertain. The CDR3 extends over 15 amino acids. V lost 1 base to trimming and J lost 5 bases, with 12 bases between them. Germline assignment: CDR1 LGHDT and CDR2 YNNKEL (reference sequence). The CDR3 nucleotides read TGTGCCAGCAGCCAAGGGTTGGCCACCAACAATGAGCAGTTCTTC. Residues: CASSQGLATNNEQFF.

This chain uses TRBV7-9 with TRBJ1-5; TRBD1 is a possible D gene (5 bases). Germline V lookup: CDR1 SEHNR, CDR2 FQNEAQ (reference sequence). V lost 5 bases, J lost 6 bases, and 11 bases lay in between. The CDR3 totals 13 residues. This CDR3 is CASSGQESQPQHF. The CDR3 DNA sequence: TGTGCCAGCAGCGGACAAGAAAGTCAGCCCCAGCATTTT. Complete variable domain (other parts from reference TRBV7-9 and TRBJ1-5): DTGVSQNPRHKITKRGQNVTFRCDPISEHNRLYWYRQTLGQGPEFLTYFQNEAQLEKSRLLSDRFSAERPKGSFSTLEIQRTEQGDSAMYLCASSGQESQPQHFGDGTRLSIL.

This clone was seen a few times. This rearrangement joins TRBV6-5 to TRBJ2-2; TRBD2 matches 8 bases. The trim removed 6 bases at V and 6 bases at J, leaving 9 bases unmatched. The germline CDR1 and CDR2 sequences are MNHEY and SVGAGI. The CDR3 consists of 15 residues. The CDR3 bases are TGTGCCAGCAGGCCGGGACGCGGGGGGTCCGGGGAGCTGTTTTTT. Translation gives CASRPGRGGSGELFF.

The CDR3: CASSPGGVFEKLFF. The CDR3 DNA is TGTGCCAGCAGTCCGGGGGGGGTGTTTGAAAAACTGTTTTTT. The chain joins TRBV27 to TRBJ1-4, with TRBD1 as a possible D gene (5 bases). V shed 5 bases and J shed 7 bases, with 14 bases lying between them. Germline V gives CDR1 MNHEY, CDR2 SMNVEV (reference sequence). This CDR3 has 14 residues. The variable domain in full, with the rest retrieved from reference TRBV27 and TRBJ1-4, is EAQVTQNPRYLITVTGKKLTVTCSQNMNHEYMSWYRQDPGLGLRQIYYSMNVEVTDKGDVPEGYKVSRKEKRNFPLILESPSPNQTSLYFCASSPGGVFEKLFFGSGTQLSVL.

The rearrangement links TRBV11-2 to TRBJ1-5; the D gene is possibly TRBD1 (6 bases). The length of the CDR3 is 18 residues. Germline CDR1 reads SGHAT; CDR2 reads FQNNGV. The V end was cut by 1 base, the J end by 1 base, with 17 bases between. CDR3 DNA sequence: TGTGCCAGCAGCTTAGTGGGCGTCAGGGGCAACAGCAATCAGCCCCAGCATTTT. It translates to CASSLVGVRGNSNQPQHF.

The V and J genes are TRBV4-3 and TRBJ1-1; no definite D call. This CDR3 is 12 amino acids long. CDR1 is LGHNA, CDR2 YSLEER, per germline. V gave up 3 bases and J gave up 5 bases, with 7 bases separating them. The CDR3 DNA sequence: TGCGCCAGCAGCCACGGCGGGACTGAAGCTTTCTTT. It is translated as CASSHGGTEAFF.

The sample holds one count of this clone. This rearrangement joins TRBV4-2 to TRBJ2-7; 9 bases are shared with TRBD1. Germline V CDR1 and CDR2: LGHNA, YNFKEQ. V shed 3 bases, J shed 6 bases, and the junction held 12 bases outside the gene matches. CDR3 size: 16 residues. CDR3 DNA sequence: TGTGCCAGCAGCCAGGCATTGAGGGACAGGGAAGGCGAGCAGTACTTC. Protein: CASSQALRDREGEQYF.

The chain links TRBV5-4 to TRBJ2-7; D uncertain. The V end lost 3 bases, the J end lost 6 bases, and 16 bases lay between the germline ends. Germline assignment: CDR1 SGHNT and CDR2 YYREEE (reference sequence). This CDR3 has 14 amino acids. The CDR3, as DNA: TGTGCCAGCAGCTCTCCTACGGAGTTAAGCGAGCAGTACTTC. It specifies CASSSPTELSEQYF.

This clone was seen just once. The CDR3 protein is CASSLVGTGSNTEAFF. CDR3 in DNA: TGCGCCAGCAGCTTGGTGGGGACAGGGTCGAACACTGAAGCTTTCTTT. The rearrangement joins TRBV5-1 to TRBJ1-1, with 9 bases lining up with TRBD1. The CDR3 spans 16 residues. V was clipped by 0 bases and J by 1 base; unmatched bases: 4. Germline V gene data show CDR1 as SGHRS and CDR2 as YFSETQ. The whole variable domain, remainder taken from reference TRBV5-1 and TRBJ1-1, is KAGVTQTPRYLIKTRGQQVTLSCSPISGHRSVSWYQQTPGQGLQFLFEYFSETQRNKGNFPGRFSGRQFSNSRSEMNVSTLELGDSALYLCASSLVGTGSNTEAFFGQGTRLTVV.

The J gene is TRBJ1-2, the V gene TRBV4-3, with 7 bases lining up with TRBD1. Trimming cost V 0 bases and J 6 bases; bases outside gene matches: 7. Per the germline V gene, CDR1 is LGHNA and CDR2 is YSLEER. The CDR3 consists of 15 residues. The CDR3 DNA is TGCGCCAGCAGCCAAGAGGGCAGGGGGTCCCATGGCTACACCTTC. It codes for CASSQEGRGSHGYTF.

DNA of the CDR3: TGTGCCAGCAGCCTCGGACTAATCCCGACCCAGTACTTC. The encoded protein is CASSLGLIPTQYF. The V gene is TRBV7-9, the J gene TRBJ2-5; tentative D call: TRBD2 (6 bases). The V end was cut by 5 bases, the J end by 7 bases, with 14 bases between. Germline V gene sequence: CDR1 SEHNR, CDR2 FQNEAQ (reference sequence). This CDR3 spans 13 amino acids.

The chain is built from TRBV18 and TRBJ1-1, with no clear D. The CDR3 spans 14 residues. Germline values: CDR1 KGHSH, CDR2 LQKENI. The V end was cut by 3 bases, the J end by 3 bases, with 11 bases between. As DNA, the CDR3 is TGTGCCAGCTCACCCTTTTATAATTACACTGAAGCTTTCTTT. Its translation is CASSPFYNYTEAFF.

CDR3 DNA sequence: TGTGCCAGCAGCCTAAGGGGGTCGCAAGAGACCCAGTACTTC. This sequence encodes CASSLRGSQETQYF. The chain has TRBV9 and TRBJ2-5, with D perhaps matching TRBD1 (6 bases). With 4 bases removed from V and 2 bases from J, the gap between germline ends came to 12 bases. The length of the CDR3 is 14 residues. The germline gives CDR1 SGDLS, CDR2 YYNGEE.

The CDR3 nucleotides are TGTGCCAGCAGCGCCCCGGGACAGGGTACTGCGTTCTTC. Residues: CASSAPGQGTAFF. The V gene is TRBV9, the J gene TRBJ2-1; 9 bases align to TRBD1. This CDR3 is built from 13 residues. The V segment lost 3 bases and the J segment 15 bases; nucleotides outside the gene matches: 10. Germline V CDR1 and CDR2: SGDLS, YYNGEE.

The V call is TRBV6-6, the J call TRBJ1-1, with D possibly being TRBD1 (5 bases). Germline CDR1 is MNHNY and CDR2 is SVGAGI (reference sequence). V lost 0 bases to trimming and J lost 5 bases, with 10 bases between them. The CDR3 spans 14 residues. The DNA of the CDR3 is TGTGCCAGCAGTTACTCACCTGGGGGGACTGAAGCTTTCTTT. This gives the protein CASSYSPGGTEAFF.

The V call is TRBV4-1, the J call TRBJ1-3; no clear D. CDR3 length: 14 amino acids. Germline assignment: CDR1 MGHRA and CDR2 YSYEKL. Deletions cut 0 bases from V and 4 bases from J, with 7 bases between. The CDR3 reads CASSQESEGNTIYF. The CDR3 DNA is TGCGCCAGCAGCCAAGAGTCGGAGGGAAACACCATATATTTT.

J is TRBJ1-2 and V is TRBV7-2; 7 bases fit TRBD1. This CDR3 comprises 13 residues. CDR1 is SGHTA and CDR2 is FQGNSA in the germline V gene. Trimming at V came to 4 bases and at J to 2 bases, leaving 1 base not matched to a gene. This chain's CDR3 is CASSSQGNYGYTF. Written as DNA, the CDR3 is TGTGCCAGCAGCTCACAGGGGAACTATGGCTACACCTTC. The full variable domain, its missing parts supplied by reference TRBV7-2 and TRBJ1-2, is GAGVSQSPSNKVTEKGKDVELRCDPISGHTALYWYRQSLGQGLEFLIYFQGNSAPDKSGLPSDRFSAERTGGSVSTLTIQRTQQEDSAVYLCASSSQGNYGYTFGSGTRLTVV.

This chain links TRBV7-2 with TRBJ1-6; D might be TRBD1 (5 bases). Trimming stripped 1 base from V and 13 bases from J, with 11 bases between. Germline CDR1 and CDR2: SGHTA and FQGNSA. CDR3 length: 13 residues. This CDR3 reads CASSLEGLVPLHF. CDR3 in DNA: TGTGCCAGCAGCTTAGAGGGGTTAGTGCCCCTCCACTTT.

The V and J genes are TRBV10-2 and TRBJ1-2; 9 bases are shared with TRBD1. The CDR3 totals 14 residues. Germline V gene lookup returns CDR1 WSHSY and CDR2 SAAADI. V lost 6 bases and J lost 2; bases outside the gene matches: 4. CDR3 in DNA: TGCGCCAGCAGCGGGGGGACAGGGAACTATGGCTACACCTTC. Translated: CASSGGTGNYGYTF.